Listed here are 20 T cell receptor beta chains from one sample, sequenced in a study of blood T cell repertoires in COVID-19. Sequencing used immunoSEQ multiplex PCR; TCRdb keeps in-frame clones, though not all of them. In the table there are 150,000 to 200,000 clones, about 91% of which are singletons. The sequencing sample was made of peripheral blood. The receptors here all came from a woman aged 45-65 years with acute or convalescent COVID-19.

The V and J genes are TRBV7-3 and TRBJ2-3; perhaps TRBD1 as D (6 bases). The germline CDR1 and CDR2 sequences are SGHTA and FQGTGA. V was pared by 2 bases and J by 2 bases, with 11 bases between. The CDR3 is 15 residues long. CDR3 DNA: TGTGCCAGCAGCTTAGTGGGGGCTCTCACAGATACGCAGTATTTT. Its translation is CASSLVGALTDTQYF.

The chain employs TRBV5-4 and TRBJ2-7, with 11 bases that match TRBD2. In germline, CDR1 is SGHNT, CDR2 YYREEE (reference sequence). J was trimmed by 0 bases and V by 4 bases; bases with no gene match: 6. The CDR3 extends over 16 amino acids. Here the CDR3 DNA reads TGTGCCAGCAGCGAAGGTAGCGGGAGGGGCTCCTACGAGCAGTACTTC. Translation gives CASSEGSGRGSYEQYF.

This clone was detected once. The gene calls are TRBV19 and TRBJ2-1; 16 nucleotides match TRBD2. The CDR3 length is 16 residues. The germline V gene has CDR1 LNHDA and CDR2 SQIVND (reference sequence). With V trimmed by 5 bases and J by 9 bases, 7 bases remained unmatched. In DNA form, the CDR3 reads TGTGCCAGTAGTGCCGGGACTAGCGGGAGGGCCACTGAGCAGTTCTTC. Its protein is CASSAGTSGRATEQFF.

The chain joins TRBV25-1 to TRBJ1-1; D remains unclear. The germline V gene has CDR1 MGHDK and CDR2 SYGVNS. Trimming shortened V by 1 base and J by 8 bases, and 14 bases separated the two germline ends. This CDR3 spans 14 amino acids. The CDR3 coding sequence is TGTGCCAGCAGTGAATCAGCTACTGTCAGGGAAGCTTTCTTT. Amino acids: CASSESATVREAFF. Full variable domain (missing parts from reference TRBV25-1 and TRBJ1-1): EADIYQTPRYLVIGTGKKITLECSQTMGHDKMYWYQQDPGMELHLIHYSYGVNSTEKGDLSSESTVSRIRTEHFPLTLESARPSHTSQYLCASSESATVREAFFGQGTRLTVV.

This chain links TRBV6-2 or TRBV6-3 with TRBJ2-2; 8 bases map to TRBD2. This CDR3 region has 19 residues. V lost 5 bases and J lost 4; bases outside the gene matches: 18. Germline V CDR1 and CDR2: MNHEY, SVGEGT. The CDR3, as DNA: TGTGCCAGCAGTAGCATGGACTGGGGAGCGGGAGACCCCACCGGGGAGCTGTTTTTT. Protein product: CASSSMDWGAGDPTGELFF.

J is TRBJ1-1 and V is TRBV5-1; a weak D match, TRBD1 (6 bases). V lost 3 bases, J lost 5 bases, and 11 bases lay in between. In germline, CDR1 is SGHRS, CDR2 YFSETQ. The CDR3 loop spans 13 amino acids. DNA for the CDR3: TGCGCCAGCAGCTGGGACATAAGGACTGAAGCTTTCTTT. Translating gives CASSWDIRTEAFF.

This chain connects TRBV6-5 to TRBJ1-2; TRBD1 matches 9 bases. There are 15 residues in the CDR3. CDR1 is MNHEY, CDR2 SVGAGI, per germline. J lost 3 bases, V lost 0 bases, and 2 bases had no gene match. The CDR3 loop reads CASSYSGDRDYGYTF. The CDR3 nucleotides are TGTGCCAGCAGTTACTCGGGGGACAGGGACTATGGCTACACCTTC.

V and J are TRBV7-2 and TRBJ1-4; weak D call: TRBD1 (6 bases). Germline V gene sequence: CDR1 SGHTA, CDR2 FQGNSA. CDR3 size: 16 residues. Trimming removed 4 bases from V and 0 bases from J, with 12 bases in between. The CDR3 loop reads CASSWRTASTNEKLFF. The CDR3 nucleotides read TGTGCCAGCAGCTGGAGGACAGCGTCAACTAATGAAAAACTGTTTTTT.

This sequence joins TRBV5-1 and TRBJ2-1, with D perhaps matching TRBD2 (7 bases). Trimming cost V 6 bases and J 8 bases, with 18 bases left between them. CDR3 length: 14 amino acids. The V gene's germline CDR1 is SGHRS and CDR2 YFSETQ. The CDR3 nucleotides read TGCGCCAGCATCAAGGGGGAGGGCCGCGATGAGCAGTTCTTC. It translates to CASIKGEGRDEQFF.

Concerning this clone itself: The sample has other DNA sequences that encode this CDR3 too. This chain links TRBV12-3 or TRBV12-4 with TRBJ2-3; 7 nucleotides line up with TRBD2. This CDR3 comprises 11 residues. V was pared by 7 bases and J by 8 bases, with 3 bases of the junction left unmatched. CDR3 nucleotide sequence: TGTGCCAGCACTCCGGGGGGTACGCAGTATTTT. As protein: CASTPGGTQYF.

CDR3 nucleotide sequence: TGTGCCAGCAGTGAAGCGGGGACTAGCGGGGGTTTACCCTACGAGCAGTACTTC. This codes for CASSEAGTSGGLPYEQYF. J is TRBJ2-7 and V is TRBV2; 14 bases match TRBD2. V lost 0 bases, J lost 2 bases, and 6 bases stayed unmatched. The CDR3 covers 18 residues. Germline CDR1 and CDR2: SNHLY and FYNNEI.

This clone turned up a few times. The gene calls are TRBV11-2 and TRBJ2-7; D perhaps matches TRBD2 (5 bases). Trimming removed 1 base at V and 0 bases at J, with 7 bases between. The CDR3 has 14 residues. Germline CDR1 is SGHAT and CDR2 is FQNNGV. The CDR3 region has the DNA TGTGCCAGCAGCTTAGCGGGAATCTCCTACGAGCAGTACTTC. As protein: CASSLAGISYEQYF. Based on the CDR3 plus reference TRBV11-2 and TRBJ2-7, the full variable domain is EAGVAQSPRYKIIEKRQSVAFWCNPISGHATLYWYQQILGQGPKLLIQFQNNGVVDDSQLPKDRFSAERLKGVDSTLKIQPAKLEDSAVYLCASSLAGISYEQYFGPGTRLTVT.

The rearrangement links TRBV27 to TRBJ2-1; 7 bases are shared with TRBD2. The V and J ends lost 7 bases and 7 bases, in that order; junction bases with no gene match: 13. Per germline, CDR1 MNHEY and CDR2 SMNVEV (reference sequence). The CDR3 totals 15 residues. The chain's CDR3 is CASTREGGPSNEQFF. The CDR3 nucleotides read TGTGCCAGCACCCGAGAGGGAGGGCCCTCGAATGAGCAGTTCTTC.

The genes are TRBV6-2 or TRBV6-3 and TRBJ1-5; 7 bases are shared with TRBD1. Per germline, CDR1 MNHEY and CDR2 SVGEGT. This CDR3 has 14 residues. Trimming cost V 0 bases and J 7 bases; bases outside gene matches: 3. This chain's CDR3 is CASSYSTGYQPQHF. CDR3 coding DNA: TGTGCCAGCAGTTACTCGACAGGGTACCAGCCCCAGCATTTT.

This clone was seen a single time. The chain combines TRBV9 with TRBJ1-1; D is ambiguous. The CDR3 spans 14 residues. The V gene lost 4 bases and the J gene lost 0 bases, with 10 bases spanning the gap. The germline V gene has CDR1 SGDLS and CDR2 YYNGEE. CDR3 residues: CASSWGVMNTEAFF. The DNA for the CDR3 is TGTGCCAGCAGCTGGGGAGTCATGAACACTGAAGCTTTCTTT. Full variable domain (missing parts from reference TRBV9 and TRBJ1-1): DSGVTQTPKHLITATGQRVTLRCSPRSGDLSVYWYQQSLDQGLQFLIQYYNGEERAKGNILERFSAQQFPDLHSELNLSSLELGDSALYFCASSWGVMNTEAFFGQGTRLTVV.

CDR3 sequence reads: CASSVGLAGVGGTDTQYF. Written as DNA, the CDR3 is TGTGCCAGCAGCGTGGGACTAGCGGGAGTTGGTGGCACAGATACGCAGTATTTT. This sequence joins TRBV9 and TRBJ2-3; TRBD2 matches 14 bases. J gave up 1 base and V 2 bases, and 6 bases lay outside the gene matches. Per germline, CDR1 SGDLS and CDR2 YYNGEE. The CDR3 length is 18 residues.

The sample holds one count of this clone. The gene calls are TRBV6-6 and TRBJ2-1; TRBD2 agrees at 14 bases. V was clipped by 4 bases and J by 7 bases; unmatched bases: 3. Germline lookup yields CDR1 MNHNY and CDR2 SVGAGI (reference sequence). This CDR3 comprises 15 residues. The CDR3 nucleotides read TGTGCCAGCAGTTGGACTAGCGGGGGGCAAAATGAGCAGTTCTTC. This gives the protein CASSWTSGGQNEQFF.

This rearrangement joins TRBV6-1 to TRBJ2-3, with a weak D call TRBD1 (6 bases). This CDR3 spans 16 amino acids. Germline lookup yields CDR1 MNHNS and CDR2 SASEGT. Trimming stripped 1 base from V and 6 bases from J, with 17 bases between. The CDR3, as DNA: TGTGCCAGCAGTGAAGACAGAGGGGGAGCAGGGGATACGCAGTATTTT. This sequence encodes CASSEDRGGAGDTQYF.

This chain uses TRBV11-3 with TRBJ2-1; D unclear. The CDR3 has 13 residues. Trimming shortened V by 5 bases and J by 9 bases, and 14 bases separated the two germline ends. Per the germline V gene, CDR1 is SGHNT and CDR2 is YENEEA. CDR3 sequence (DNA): TGTGCCAGCAGCGCAGTGGTGGCTGGTGAGCAGTTCTTC. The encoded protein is CASSAVVAGEQFF.

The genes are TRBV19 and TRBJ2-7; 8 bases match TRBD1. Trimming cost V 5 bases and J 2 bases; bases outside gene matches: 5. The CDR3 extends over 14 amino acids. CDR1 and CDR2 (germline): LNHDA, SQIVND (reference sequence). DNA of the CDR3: TGTGCCAGTAGTCCCCGGACAGGGCCCTACGAGCAGTACTTC. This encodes CASSPRTGPYEQYF.